Following are 15 T cell receptor beta chains from one sample sequenced in a study of beta chain features in type 1 diabetes. Study-level findings and limits: TCRB CDR3s were moderately but significantly shorter in Type 1 diabetes patients in all four CD4+ subsets.

These receptors' antigens are unknown. The authors reverse transcribed all of the isolated RNA, so sequencing captured expressed TCRB transcripts. Profiling relied on immunoSEQ multiplex PCR, and the TCRdb table lists in-frame clones only, not all of them. Of around 280,000 clones in the sample, approximately 16% were seen once. Sequencing was performed on naive CD4+ T cells from blood. All receptors derive from a man between 18 and 35 years old with type 1 diabetes.

The gene calls are TRBV5-4 and TRBJ1-5; 7 bases match TRBD1. V shed 1 base, J shed 3 bases, and the junction held 4 bases outside the gene matches. The length of the CDR3 is 15 residues. The germline V gene encodes CDR1 SGHNT and CDR2 YYREEE (reference sequence). Here the CDR3 DNA reads TGTGCCAGCAGCTTGTCAGGGGGATCCAATCAGCCCCAGCATTTT. It yields the protein CASSLSGGSNQPQHF.

The genes are TRBV5-6 and TRBJ2-6, with D possibly being TRBD2 (5 bases). The V and J ends lost 1 base and 7 bases respectively, with 12 bases between them. The CDR3 has 15 residues. Germline values: CDR1 SGHDT, CDR2 YYEEEE. The CDR3 DNA is TGTGCCAGCAGCTTGTACGGGGTGGGAGCCAACGTCCTGACTTTC. This codes for CASSLYGVGANVLTF.

For the CDR3, the DNA is TGTGCCAGCAGCTCCCGGACAGGGGTGGCAGAGACCCAGTACTTC. This translates into CASSSRTGVAETQYF. J is TRBJ2-5 and V is TRBV7-2; 9 nucleotides align to TRBD1. The CDR3 covers 15 residues. From germline, CDR1 is SGHTA and CDR2 FQGNSA. With V trimmed by 4 bases and J by 4 bases, 7 bases remained unmatched.

This clone was recorded a few times. This sequence joins TRBV2 and TRBJ1-2; 7 nucleotides align to TRBD1. V was clipped by 5 bases and J by 8 bases; unmatched bases: 8. This CDR3 has 13 residues. Looked up from germline, CDR1 is SNHLY and CDR2 is FYNNEI. CDR3 amino acids: CASSRGLVGGYTF. Here the CDR3 DNA reads TGTGCCAGCAGTAGGGGGCTTGTAGGCGGCTACACCTTC.

V gene TRBV25-1 combines with J gene TRBJ2-3; D is ambiguous. The CDR3 covers 11 residues. Trimming took 2 bases from V and 6 from J, leaving 3 bases between them. Germline V gene data show CDR1 as MGHDK and CDR2 as SYGVNS. CDR3 DNA sequence: TGTGCCAGCAGTGAACATGATACGCAGTATTTT. Translation gives CASSEHDTQYF.

This clone was seen only a few times. The CDR3 DNA follows: TGTGCCAGCTCAACGACAGTGAACACTGAAGCTTTCTTT. Its translation: CASSTTVNTEAFF. This chain connects TRBV18 to TRBJ1-1; weak D call: TRBD1 (5 bases). The germline V gene encodes CDR1 KGHSH and CDR2 LQKENI. This CDR3 region has 13 residues. V lost 5 bases, J lost 0 bases, and 7 bases lay in between.

The rearrangement joins TRBV19 to TRBJ2-7; 9 positions agree with TRBD1. The ends lost 7 bases at V and 3 bases at J; junction bases unmatched: 7. Germline V CDR1 and CDR2: LNHDA, SQIVND (reference sequence). This CDR3 is 14 amino acids long. CDR3 sequence reads: CASKTGQGGYEQYF. DNA for the CDR3: TGTGCCAGTAAGACGGGACAGGGAGGCTACGAGCAGTACTTC.

This clone occurred once. This rearrangement joins TRBV5-5 to TRBJ1-1; weak D call: TRBD1 (5 bases). The CDR3 is 14 residues long. Germline-derived CDR1 and CDR2 are SGHKS and YYEKEE (reference sequence). With 5 bases removed from V and 6 bases from J, the gap between germline ends came to 17 bases. CDR3 nucleotide sequence: TGTGCCAGCAGGTCGACAGTCGACACCCCTGAAGCTTTCTTT. It translates to CASRSTVDTPEAFF.

This rearrangement joins TRBV11-3 to TRBJ2-3; no definite D call. Germline CDR1 is SGHNT and CDR2 is YENEEA. Trimming pared 1 base from V and 7 bases from J, leaving 6 bases between. The length of the CDR3 is 12 residues. CDR3 sequence reads: CASSLVENTQYF. The CDR3 nucleotides read TGTGCCAGCAGCTTAGTCGAGAATACGCAGTATTTT.

Details on this clone: At one end, the junction sequence differs from germline, possibly due to a read error. V usage is TRBV20-1 and J usage is TRBJ2-7; 11 positions agree with TRBD2. Germline values: CDR1 DFQATT, CDR2 SNEGSKA (reference sequence). The CDR3 is 11 residues long. CDR3 nucleotide sequence: TGCAGTGCCAGCTCAACTAGCGGGAGTCGCTTC. Translation gives CSASSTSGSRF.

As DNA, the CDR3 is TGCGCCAGCAGCCAATCCCTTGGGACTAGCGGAGAATACAATGAGCAGTTCTTC. It translates to CASSQSLGTSGEYNEQFF. V usage is TRBV4-3 and J usage is TRBJ2-1; the match to TRBD2 covers 11 bases. The V and J ends lost 2 bases and 4 bases, in that order; junction bases with no gene match: 10. Germline assignment: CDR1 LGHNA and CDR2 YSLEER. The CDR3 is made up of 18 amino acids.

This clone was seen a few times. This rearrangement joins TRBV6-6 to TRBJ1-2; weak D call: TRBD1 (5 bases). The germline V and J ends were trimmed by 1 base and 4 bases, with 13 bases remaining between them. Germline V gene lookup returns CDR1 MNHNY and CDR2 SVGAGI (reference sequence). The CDR3 length is 15 residues. The CDR3 bases are TGTGCCAGCAGTTACTGGGGGGAGACAGCCTATGGCTACACCTTC. It translates to CASSYWGETAYGYTF.

A word on this clone: The sample has other DNA sequences that encode this CDR3 too. J is TRBJ2-5 and V is TRBV6-5; 14 bases fit TRBD2. The germline CDR1 and CDR2 sequences are MNHEY and SVGAGI. The V and J ends lost 6 bases and 2 bases, in that order; junction bases with no gene match: 2. The CDR3 extends over 15 amino acids. CDR3 protein: CASSRTSGGQETQYF. CDR3 nucleotides: TGTGCCAGCAGCCGGACTAGCGGGGGGCAAGAGACCCAGTACTTC.

The chain couples TRBV7-9 to TRBJ1-1; 7 bases are shared with TRBD1. Trimming took 1 base from V and 8 from J; bases not matched to a gene: 4. Germline V gives CDR1 SEHNR, CDR2 FQNEAQ (reference sequence). This CDR3 spans 13 amino acids. CDR3 loop: CASSLVEGAEAFF. The CDR3 bases are TGTGCCAGCAGCTTAGTGGAGGGGGCGGAAGCTTTCTTT. The full variable domain, completed using reference TRBV7-9 and TRBJ1-1, is DTGVSQNPRHKITKRGQNVTFRCDPISEHNRLYWYRQTLGQGPEFLTYFQNEAQLEKSRLLSDRFSAERPKGSFSTLEIQRTEQGDSAMYLCASSLVEGAEAFFGQGTRLTVV.

This clone turned up a few times. This sequence joins TRBV5-1 and TRBJ2-7; 7 bases match TRBD2. Looked up from germline, CDR1 is SGHRS and CDR2 is YFSETQ. The CDR3 totals 14 residues. J lost 3 bases, V lost 6 bases, and 9 bases had no gene match. The CDR3 reads CASKLRGVDYEQYF. The DNA for the CDR3 is TGCGCCAGCAAACTTCGGGGGGTTGACTACGAGCAGTACTTC.